This paragraph reports one T cell receptor (beta chain). What it binds is unknown. The sample comes from a study of PD-1 blockade in classical Hodgkin lymphoma. The wider study: Each patient was given nivolumab 3 mg/kg through a vein every 2 weeks.

Findings and caveats of the study: Patients with a complete response exhibited baseline diversity comparable to newly diagnosed patients.

All patients experienced relapse after autologous stem cell transplantation, and brentuximab vedotin exposure was variable. Germline loops: CDR1 SNHLY, CDR2 FYNNEI. The junction had 8 bases not matched to a gene; V was cut back by 3 bases and J by 7 bases. The CDR3 consists of 15 residues. Profiling relied on immunoSEQ multiplex PCR, and the TCRdb table lists in-frame clones only, not all of them. The data hold just over 60,000 clones, with about 87% observed a single time. Sample: peripheral blood mononuclear cells (PBMCs), taken at baseline. This rearrangement joins TRBV2 to TRBJ2-1, with TRBD1 matching over 8 bases. This sequence was found in a human donor with classical Hodgkin lymphoma. The CDR3 spells CASSDAAGGWNEQFF. CDR3 DNA sequence: TGTGCCAGCAGTGATGCGGCAGGGGGCTGGAATGAGCAGTTCTTC. Together with reference TRBV2 and TRBJ2-1, the CDR3 gives the full variable domain: EPEVTQTPSHQVTQMGQEVILRCVPISNHLYFYWYRQILGQKVEFLVSFYNNEISEKSEIFDDQFSVERPDGSNFTLKIRSTKLEDSAMYFCASSDAAGGWNEQFFGPGTRLTVL.